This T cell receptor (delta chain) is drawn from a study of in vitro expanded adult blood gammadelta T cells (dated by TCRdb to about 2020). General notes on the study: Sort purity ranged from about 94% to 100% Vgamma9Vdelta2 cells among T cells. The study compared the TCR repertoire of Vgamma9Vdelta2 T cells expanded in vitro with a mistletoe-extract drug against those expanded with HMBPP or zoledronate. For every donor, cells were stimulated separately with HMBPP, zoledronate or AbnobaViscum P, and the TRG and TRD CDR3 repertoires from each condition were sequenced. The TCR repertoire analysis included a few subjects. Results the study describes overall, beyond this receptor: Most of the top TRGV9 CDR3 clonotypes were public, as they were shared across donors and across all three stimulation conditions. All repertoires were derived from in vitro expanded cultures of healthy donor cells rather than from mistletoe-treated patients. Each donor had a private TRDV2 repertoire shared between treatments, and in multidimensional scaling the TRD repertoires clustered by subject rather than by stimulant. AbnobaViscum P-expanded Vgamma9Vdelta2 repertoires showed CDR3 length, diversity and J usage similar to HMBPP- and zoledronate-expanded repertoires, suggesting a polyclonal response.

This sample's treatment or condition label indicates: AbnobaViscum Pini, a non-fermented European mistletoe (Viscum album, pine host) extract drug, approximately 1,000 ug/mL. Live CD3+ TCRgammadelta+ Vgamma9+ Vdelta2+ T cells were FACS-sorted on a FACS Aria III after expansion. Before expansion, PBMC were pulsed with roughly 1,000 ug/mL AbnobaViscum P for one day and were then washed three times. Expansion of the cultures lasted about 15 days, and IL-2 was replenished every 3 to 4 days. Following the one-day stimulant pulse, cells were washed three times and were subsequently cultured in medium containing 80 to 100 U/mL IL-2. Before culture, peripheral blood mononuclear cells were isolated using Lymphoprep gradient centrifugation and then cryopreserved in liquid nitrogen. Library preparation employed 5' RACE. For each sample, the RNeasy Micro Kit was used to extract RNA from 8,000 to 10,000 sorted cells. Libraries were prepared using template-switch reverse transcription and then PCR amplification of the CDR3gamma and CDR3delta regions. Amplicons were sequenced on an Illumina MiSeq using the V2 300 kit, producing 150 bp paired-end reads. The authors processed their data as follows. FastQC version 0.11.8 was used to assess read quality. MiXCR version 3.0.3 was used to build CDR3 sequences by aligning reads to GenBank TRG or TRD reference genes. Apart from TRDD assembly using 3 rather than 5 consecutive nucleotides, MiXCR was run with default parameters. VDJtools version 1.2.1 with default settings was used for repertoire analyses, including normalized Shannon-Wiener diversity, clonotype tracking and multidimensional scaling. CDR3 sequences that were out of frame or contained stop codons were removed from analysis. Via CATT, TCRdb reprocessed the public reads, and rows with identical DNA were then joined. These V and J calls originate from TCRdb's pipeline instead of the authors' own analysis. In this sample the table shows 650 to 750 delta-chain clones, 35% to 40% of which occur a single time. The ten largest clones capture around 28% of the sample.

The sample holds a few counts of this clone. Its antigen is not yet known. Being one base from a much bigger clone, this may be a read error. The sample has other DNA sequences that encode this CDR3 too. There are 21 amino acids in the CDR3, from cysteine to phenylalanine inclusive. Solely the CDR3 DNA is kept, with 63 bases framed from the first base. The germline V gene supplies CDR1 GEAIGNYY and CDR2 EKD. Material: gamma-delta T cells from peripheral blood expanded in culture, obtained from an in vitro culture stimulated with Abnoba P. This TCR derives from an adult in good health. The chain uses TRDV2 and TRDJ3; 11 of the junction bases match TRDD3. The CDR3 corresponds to CACDTVHWGIGSSWDTRQMFF. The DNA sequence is TGTGCCTGTGACACCGTTCACTGGGGGATAGGCAGCTCCTGGGACACTCGACAGATGTTTTTC.